The present entry profiles one T cell receptor beta chain with its context. The data were obtained in a study of blood T cell repertoires in COVID-19. Study context: T cells, B-cell-depleted T cells, or PBMCs supplied cDNA or gDNA.

TCRdb keeps only in-frame clones here, not all; method: immunoSEQ multiplex PCR. The top ten clones hold around 3.9% of a sample with fewer than 400,000 clones, approximately 91% of them seen once. Specimen: PBMCs or T cells enriched from blood (not recorded which). This TCR derives from a woman younger than 45 who had been exposed to COVID-19.

The CDR3 nucleotides are TGTGCCAGCAGCCCCTCCCCCAGGGGGCCAACCCCCACCCTCCACTTT. It is translated as CASSPSPRGPTPTLHF. This chain connects TRBV11-2 to TRBJ1-6; 8 bases are a match to TRBD1. V trimming: 5 bases; J trimming: 14 bases; junction bases outside the gene matches: 17. The CDR3 runs to 16 residues. Germline-derived CDR1 and CDR2 are SGHAT and FQNNGV.